The sequence of this TCR beta chain was determined in a study of blood T cell repertoires in COVID-19. Across the study: T cells, B-cell-depleted T cells, or PBMCs provided the cDNA or gDNA that served as material.

In assigning cohorts, the study relied on participant-reported clinical history. Original data processing: Counts of nucleated cells, estimated from reference gene primer amplification, were obtained. Here immunoSEQ multiplex PCR was the method, and the copy in TCRdb shows in-frame clones only, minus some. V and J calls plus clone size are reproduced from that table; the DNA served to infer D and trimming. The profile shows about 330,000 clones, about 92% of them singletons. V was cut by 5 bases and J by 7 bases, with 14 bases left in between. The CDR3 extends over 13 amino acids. Germline values: CDR1 SGHVS, CDR2 FQNEAQ.

The sequencing input was PBMCs or T cells enriched from blood (not recorded which). The chain couples TRBV7-8 to TRBJ1-1; possible D gene TRBD1, 6 bases. This clonotype was obtained from a woman in her 30s who had recovered from COVID-19. CDR3 in amino acids: CASSQGRTFEAFF. The DNA of the CDR3 is TGTGCCAGCAGCCAGGGGCGGACCTTTGAAGCTTTCTTT.